A selection of T cell receptor beta chains follows, all from one sample in a study of T cells in Graves' hyperthyroidism and ophthalmopathy. TCRdb used MiXCR to reprocess the multiplex PCR reads, holding one entry per CDR3 protein. The sample holds under 650,000 distinct CDR3 sequences, 15% to 20% seen once. Sequenced sample: blood. These receptor sequences come from a woman between 25 and 40 years old with Graves' hyperthyroidism. CDR3s leave out the opening cysteine and the closing phenylalanine or tryptophan.

j_call,v_call,cdr3_aa
TRBJ2-1,TRBV12-3/TRBV12-4,ASSSLAGARQF
TRBJ1-5,TRBV5-1,ASSLDGTNQPQH
TRBJ2-2,TRBV11-1,ASRKTGTGDTGELF
TRBJ2-3,TRBV30,AWSVNRVPGKGDTQY
TRBJ2-1,TRBV3-1,ASSQAEMGRNNEQF
TRBJ2-2,TRBV28,ASKGGTGRGGELF
TRBJ2-7,TRBV30,AWSHWTSGSCEQY
TRBJ1-5,TRBV5-8,ASSLGRTGFGQPQH
TRBJ2-5,TRBV3-1,ASSQVRRQETQY
TRBJ2-7,TRBV28,ASRRDQGLVYEQY
TRBJ2-5,TRBV29-1,SIRGLMDETQY
TRBJ2-7,TRBV20-1,SARSMGTGALEQY
TRBJ2-7,TRBV27,ASSRRLVTGVMEQY
TRBJ1-1,TRBV4-2,ASSSRGIGATLGAF
TRBJ2-1,TRBV24-1,ATSPTTYNEQF
TRBJ1-2,TRBV7-2,ASSRDRVDGYT
TRBJ2-3,TRBV20-1,SARGPTLAGGYDTQY
TRBJ2-7,TRBV7-2,ASSLGPPAEQY
TRBJ2-1,TRBV10-3,ATGTADNEQF
TRBJ2-3,TRBV20-1,SARGRLKNTDTQY
TRBJ2-7,TRBV18,ASSPPGALAGVSYEQY
TRBJ2-7,TRBV27,ACGTSGDYEQY
TRBJ2-1,TRBV18,ASSSIAGTENEQF
TRBJ2-1,TRBV20-1,SVVLGGWEQF